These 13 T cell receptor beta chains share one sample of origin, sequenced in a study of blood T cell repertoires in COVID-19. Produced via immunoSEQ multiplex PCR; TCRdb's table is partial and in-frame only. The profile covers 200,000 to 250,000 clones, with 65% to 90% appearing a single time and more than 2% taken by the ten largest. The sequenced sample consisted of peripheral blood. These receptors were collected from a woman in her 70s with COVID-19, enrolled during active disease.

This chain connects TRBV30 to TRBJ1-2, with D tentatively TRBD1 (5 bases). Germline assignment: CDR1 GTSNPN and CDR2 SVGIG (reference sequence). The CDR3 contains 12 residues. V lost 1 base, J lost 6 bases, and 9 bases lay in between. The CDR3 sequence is CAWSGGGDGYTF. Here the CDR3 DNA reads TGTGCCTGGAGTGGGGGGGGAGATGGCTACACCTTC.

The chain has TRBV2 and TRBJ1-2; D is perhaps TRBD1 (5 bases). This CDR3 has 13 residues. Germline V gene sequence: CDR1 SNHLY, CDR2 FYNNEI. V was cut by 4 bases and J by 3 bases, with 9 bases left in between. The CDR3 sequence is CASSVARDYGYTF. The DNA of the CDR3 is TGTGCCAGCAGTGTGGCCAGGGACTATGGCTACACCTTC.

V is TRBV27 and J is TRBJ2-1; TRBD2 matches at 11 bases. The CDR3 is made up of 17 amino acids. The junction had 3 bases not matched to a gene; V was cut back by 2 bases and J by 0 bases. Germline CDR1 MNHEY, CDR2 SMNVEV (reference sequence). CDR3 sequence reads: CASSLGLAGRSYNEQFF. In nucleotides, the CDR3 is TGTGCCAGCAGTTTAGGACTAGCGGGCCGCTCCTACAATGAGCAGTTCTTC.

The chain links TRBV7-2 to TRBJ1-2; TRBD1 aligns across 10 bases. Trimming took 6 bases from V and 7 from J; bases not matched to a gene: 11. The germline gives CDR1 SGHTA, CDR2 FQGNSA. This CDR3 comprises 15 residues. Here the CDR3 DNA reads TGTGCCAGCAGATTGGGACAGGGGAGCAGAAGTGGCTACACCTTC. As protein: CASRLGQGSRSGYTF.

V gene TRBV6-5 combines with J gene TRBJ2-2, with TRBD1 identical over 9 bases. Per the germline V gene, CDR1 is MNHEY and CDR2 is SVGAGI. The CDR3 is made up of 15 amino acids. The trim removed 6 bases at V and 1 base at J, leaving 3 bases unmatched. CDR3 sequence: CASSGTGLNTGELFF. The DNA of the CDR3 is TGTGCCAGCAGCGGGACAGGGTTGAACACCGGGGAGCTGTTTTTT.

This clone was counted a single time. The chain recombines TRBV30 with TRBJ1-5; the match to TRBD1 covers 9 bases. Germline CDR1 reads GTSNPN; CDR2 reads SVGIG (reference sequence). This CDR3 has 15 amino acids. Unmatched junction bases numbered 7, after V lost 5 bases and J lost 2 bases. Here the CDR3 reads CAWARTGDGNQPQHF. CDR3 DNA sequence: TGTGCCTGGGCCAGGACAGGGGACGGCAATCAGCCCCAGCATTTT.

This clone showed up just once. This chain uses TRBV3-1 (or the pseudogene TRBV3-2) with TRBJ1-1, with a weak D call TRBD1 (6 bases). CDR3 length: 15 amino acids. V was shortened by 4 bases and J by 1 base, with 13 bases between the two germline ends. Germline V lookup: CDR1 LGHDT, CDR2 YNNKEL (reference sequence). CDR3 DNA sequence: TGTGCCAGCAGCCGAGGTAGGGGGGGGAACACTGAAGCTTTCTTT. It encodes CASSRGRGGNTEAFF.

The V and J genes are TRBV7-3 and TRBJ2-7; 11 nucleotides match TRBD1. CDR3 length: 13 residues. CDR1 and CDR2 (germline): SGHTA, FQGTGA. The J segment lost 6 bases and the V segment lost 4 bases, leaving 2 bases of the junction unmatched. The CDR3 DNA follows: TGTGCCAGCAGCTGGGGACAGGGGGGCGAGCAGTACTTC. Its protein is CASSWGQGGEQYF.

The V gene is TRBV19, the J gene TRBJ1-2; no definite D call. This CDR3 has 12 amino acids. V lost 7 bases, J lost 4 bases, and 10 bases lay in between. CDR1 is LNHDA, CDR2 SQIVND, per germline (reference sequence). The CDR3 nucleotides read TGTGCCAGTACTACAGTGGGCTATGGCTACACCTTC. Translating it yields CASTTVGYGYTF.

CDR3 sequence reads: CASSQDAAGGNTGELFF. The CDR3 DNA is TGTGCCAGCAGCCAAGATGCAGCGGGGGGGAACACCGGGGAGCTGTTTTTT. This chain uses TRBV4-2 with TRBJ2-2, with 9 bases lining up with TRBD2. The ends lost 0 bases at V and 1 base at J; junction bases unmatched: 3. The germline gives CDR1 LGHNA, CDR2 YNFKEQ. The CDR3 runs to 17 residues.

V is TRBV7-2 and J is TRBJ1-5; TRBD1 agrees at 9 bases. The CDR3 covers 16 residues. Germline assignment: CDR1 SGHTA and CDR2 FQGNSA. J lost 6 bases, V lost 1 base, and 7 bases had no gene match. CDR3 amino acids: CASSLVGTGGSQPQHF. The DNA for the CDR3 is TGTGCCAGCAGCTTAGTGGGCACAGGGGGCAGTCAGCCCCAGCATTTT.

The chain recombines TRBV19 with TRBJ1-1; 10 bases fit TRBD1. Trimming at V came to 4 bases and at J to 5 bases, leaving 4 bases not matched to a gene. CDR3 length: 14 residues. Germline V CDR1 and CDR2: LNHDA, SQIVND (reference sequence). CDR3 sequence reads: CASSTGTGVTEAFF. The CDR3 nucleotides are TGTGCCAGTAGTACCGGGACAGGGGTTACTGAAGCTTTCTTT.

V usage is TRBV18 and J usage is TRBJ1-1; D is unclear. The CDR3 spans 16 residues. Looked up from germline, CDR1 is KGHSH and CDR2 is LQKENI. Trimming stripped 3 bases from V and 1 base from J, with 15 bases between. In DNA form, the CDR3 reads TGTGCCAGCTCACCTTTTGGAGAACCGACGAACACTGAAGCTTTCTTT. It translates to CASSPFGEPTNTEAFF.